This record covers a single T cell receptor delta chain. Antigen specificity is unknown. These data belong to a study of Vδ1+ human thymocytes. Regarding the study as a whole: Approximately 20% of thymic delta-chain sequences were Vdelta2, with few Vdelta3, unlike blood Vdelta1+ controls. In the thymus, TRG and TRD repertoires looked highly polyclonal with Gaussian CDR3 lengths. Bulk data may be misread because of unexpected Vdelta2 sequences.

Thymocytes were sorted as CD3+ TCRVdelta1+ TCRVdelta2- after alphabeta T cell depletion. The CDR3 is 18 amino acids. Germline V gene sequence: CDR1 TSWWSYY, CDR2 QGS. The junction had 19 bases not matched to a gene; V was cut back by 4 bases and J by 5 bases. Extracted RNA was reverse transcribed into cDNA. Pooled V-gene forward primers with one constant-region reverse primer generated the CDR3 amplicons by multiplex PCR. TCRdb processed the multiplex PCR reads again with the CATT caller. The profile shows some 73,000 delta-chain clones, about 35% of them singletons. The receptor comes from a boy under two years old who had congenital heart surgery. The chain is built from TRDV1 and TRDJ1; 7 bases map to TRDD3. The sample was Vdelta1+ gamma-delta thymocytes from the thymus. The subset is: FACS-sorted CD3+ TCRalphabeta- TCRVdelta1+ TCRVdelta2- thymocytes. CDR3 residues: CALGGYWGAVPPEDKLIF. The CDR3 DNA sequence: TGTGCTCTTGGGGGTTACTGGGGTGCAGTTCCCCCTGAAGATAAACTCATCTTT.